This entry lists 13 T cell receptor beta chains sequenced from one sample in a study of beta chain features in type 1 diabetes. All of the isolated RNA was reverse transcribed, so expressed TCRB transcripts were sequenced. Assay: immunoSEQ multiplex PCR; the TCRdb copy retains only in-frame clones and omits some. Of 300,000 to 350,000 clones listed, approximately 9.9% are singletons. Study-wide results and caveats: Type 1 diabetes patients showed a moderate but significant shortening of TCRB CDR3s in all four CD4+ subsets.

Their recognized antigens are unknown. The sample taken for sequencing was central memory CD4+ T cells from blood. The receptors were gathered from a man aged 25-45 years with type 1 diabetes.

This clone was observed many times. This chain links TRBV7-2 with TRBJ2-7; TRBD2 matches at 12 bases. Per germline, CDR1 SGHTA and CDR2 FQGNSA. The CDR3 consists of 16 residues. The V segment lost 5 bases and the J segment 7 bases; nucleotides outside the gene matches: 12. The CDR3, as DNA: TGTGCCAGCAGCCCCGGGACTAGCGGGCCCTTCGGTGAGCAGTACTTC. Amino acid sequence: CASSPGTSGPFGEQYF.

The CDR3 here is CASSWGGATEAFF. The CDR3 nucleotides are TGCGCCAGCAGCTGGGGAGGGGCGACTGAAGCTTTCTTT. The gene calls are TRBV5-1 and TRBJ1-1, with TRBD1 as a possible D gene (5 bases). Trimming cost V 3 bases and J 5 bases, with 11 bases left between them. Germline CDR1 is SGHRS and CDR2 is YFSETQ. CDR3 length: 13 residues.

The chain is built from TRBV5-1 and TRBJ2-7; 7 bases match TRBD1. V lost 4 bases, J lost 0 bases, and 4 bases stayed unmatched. Germline V gene lookup returns CDR1 SGHRS and CDR2 YFSETQ. This CDR3 comprises 14 residues. CDR3 in amino acids: CASSPWDSSYEQYF. The CDR3 DNA reads TGCGCCAGCAGCCCCTGGGACAGCTCCTACGAGCAGTACTTC.

This clone appeared a few times. V usage is TRBV2 and J usage is TRBJ2-3, with 11 bases identical to TRBD2. CDR1 is SNHLY, CDR2 FYNNEI, per germline. The V gene end was trimmed by 6 bases and the J gene end by 1 base; junction bases not matched to a gene: 0. The CDR3 is made up of 14 amino acids. This chain's CDR3 is CASRGLAGTDTQYF. In DNA form, the CDR3 reads TGTGCCAGCAGGGGACTAGCGGGCACAGATACGCAGTATTTT. Complete variable domain (other parts from reference TRBV2 and TRBJ2-3): EPEVTQTPSHQVTQMGQEVILRCVPISNHLYFYWYRQILGQKVEFLVSFYNNEISEKSEIFDDQFSVERPDGSNFTLKIRSTKLEDSAMYFCASRGLAGTDTQYFGPGTRLTVL.

This clone has ten or more counts. This chain connects TRBV4-1 to TRBJ2-6; D might be TRBD2 (6 bases). Germline V lookup: CDR1 MGHRA, CDR2 YSYEKL. The V and J ends lost 2 bases and 4 bases respectively, with 9 bases between them. This CDR3 spans 15 amino acids. CDR3 coding DNA: TGCGCCAGCAGCCAACAGGGACTGGGGGCCAACGTCCTGACTTTC. Amino acids: CASSQQGLGANVLTF.

In its sample, this clone was seen a few times. The V gene is TRBV10-3, the J gene TRBJ2-5; D perhaps matches TRBD2 (6 bases). CDR1 and CDR2 (germline): ENHRY, SYGVKD. Trimming pared 8 bases from V and 4 bases from J, leaving 17 bases between. The CDR3 is 14 amino acids. The chain's CDR3 is CAIRAGSSGETQYF. The CDR3 region has the DNA TGTGCCATCCGGGCGGGGAGCTCTGGAGAGACCCAGTACTTC.

In this sample, this clone turned up a few times. The V call is TRBV7-2, the J call TRBJ1-2; D is possibly TRBD1 (6 bases). This CDR3 has 14 amino acids. Germline CDR1 SGHTA, CDR2 FQGNSA. V was pared by 0 bases and J by 7 bases, with 12 bases between. As DNA, the CDR3 is TGTGCCAGCAGCTTAGCTAACAGGGCTCTTGGCTACACCTTC. Translated: CASSLANRALGYTF.

This clone was seen only a few times. The rearrangement uses TRBV29-1 and TRBJ1-2; the match to TRBD1 covers 12 bases. Germline V gene data show CDR1 as SQVTM and CDR2 as ANQGSEA. The ends lost 7 bases at V and 8 bases at J; junction bases unmatched: 8. The CDR3 has 13 amino acids. The CDR3 DNA reads TGCAGCGCGGGGGACAGGGGGCGAGAGGGCTACACCTTC. Translating it yields CSAGDRGREGYTF.

This clone was seen more than once but under ten times. The chain joins TRBV9 to TRBJ2-7, with D tentatively TRBD2 (6 bases). The CDR3 is made up of 14 amino acids. The V end lost 6 bases, the J end lost 2 bases, and 15 bases lay between the germline ends. The V gene's germline CDR1 is SGDLS and CDR2 YYNGEE. The CDR3 bases are TGTGCCAGCACCCCGGGGGTCGGCCCCTACGAGCAGTACTTC. Translated: CASTPGVGPYEQYF.

In this sample, this clone turned up a few times. The chain joins TRBV4-1 to TRBJ1-1, with D maybe TRBD1 (6 bases). The CDR3 runs to 19 residues. CDR1 is MGHRA and CDR2 is YSYEKL in the germline V gene. The V gene lost 4 bases and the J gene lost 0 bases, with 24 bases spanning the gap. CDR3 nucleotides: TGCGCCAGCAGCCCGGGGACATCTAGATCTTTGGACATGAACACTGAAGCTTTCTTT. Its translation: CASSPGTSRSLDMNTEAFF.

This clone was counted between two and nine times. The gene calls are TRBV5-1 and TRBJ2-2, with D hard to call. Germline lookup yields CDR1 SGHRS and CDR2 YFSETQ. This CDR3 is 12 amino acids long. The V end lost 7 bases, the J end lost 0 bases, and 4 bases lay between the germline ends. The CDR3 sequence is CASGPNTGELFF. CDR3 nucleotides: TGCGCCAGCGGGCCGAACACCGGGGAGCTGTTTTTT. The full variable domain, with the rest looked up from reference TRBV5-1 and TRBJ2-2, is KAGVTQTPRYLIKTRGQQVTLSCSPISGHRSVSWYQQTPGQGLQFLFEYFSETQRNKGNFPGRFSGRQFSNSRSEMNVSTLELGDSALYLCASGPNTGELFFGEGSRLTVL.

This clone was picked up a small number of times. The chain combines TRBV5-1 with TRBJ2-1, with TRBD1 identical over 9 bases. This CDR3 is 16 amino acids long. The V gene's germline CDR1 is SGHRS and CDR2 YFSETQ. J gave up 5 bases and V 0 bases, and 6 bases lay outside the gene matches. The CDR3: CASSLGGTGYDNEQFF. The CDR3 bases are TGCGCCAGCAGCTTGGGAGGGACAGGGTACGACAATGAGCAGTTCTTC.

The rearrangement links TRBV5-1 to TRBJ2-7, with D unclear. V shed 2 bases and J shed 4 bases, with 10 bases lying between them. CDR1 is SGHRS, CDR2 YFSETQ, per germline. The CDR3 runs 13 residues. The CDR3 DNA sequence: TGCGCCAGCAGCTTATCGGACGTATACGAGCAGTACTTC. This translates into CASSLSDVYEQYF.